This T cell receptor beta chain was recovered during a study of ipilimumab plus nivolumab after autologous stem cell transplantation. The method was immunoSEQ multiplex PCR; TCRdb's version includes in-frame clones alone and lacks a portion of them. The sample has some 45,000 clones; around nine tenths are singletons. The V gene's germline CDR1 is SGHRS and CDR2 YFSETQ. The J segment lost 5 bases and the V segment lost 4 bases, leaving 6 bases of the junction unmatched. The length of the CDR3 is 16 residues. This clone was counted between two and nine times. The chain couples TRBV5-1 to TRBJ2-1; 13 bases match TRBD2. The material was PBMCs, obtained in a trial of ipilimumab plus nivolumab as post-transplant consolidation. This receptor was taken from a male donor with multiple myeloma. In nucleotides, the CDR3 is TGCGCCAGCAGCGGAGCCGGGACTAGCGGGAACAATGAGCAGTTCTTC. The encoded protein is CASSGAGTSGNNEQFF.